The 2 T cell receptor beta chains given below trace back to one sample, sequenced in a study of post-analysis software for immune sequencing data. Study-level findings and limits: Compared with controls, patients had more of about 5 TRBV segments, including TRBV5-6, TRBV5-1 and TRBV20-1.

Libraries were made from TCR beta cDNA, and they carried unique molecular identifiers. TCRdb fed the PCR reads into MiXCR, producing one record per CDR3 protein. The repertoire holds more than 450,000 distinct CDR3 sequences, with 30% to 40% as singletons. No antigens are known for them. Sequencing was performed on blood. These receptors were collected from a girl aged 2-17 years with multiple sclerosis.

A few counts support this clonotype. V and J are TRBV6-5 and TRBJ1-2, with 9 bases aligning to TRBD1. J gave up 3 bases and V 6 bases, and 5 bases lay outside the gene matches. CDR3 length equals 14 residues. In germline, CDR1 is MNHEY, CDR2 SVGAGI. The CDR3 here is CASSRDRDDYGYTF. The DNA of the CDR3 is TGTGCCAGCAGCCGGGACAGGGATGACTATGGCTACACCTTC.

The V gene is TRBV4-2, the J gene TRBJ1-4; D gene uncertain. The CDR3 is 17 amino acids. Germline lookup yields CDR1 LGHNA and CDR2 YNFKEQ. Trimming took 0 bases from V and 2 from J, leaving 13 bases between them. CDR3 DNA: TGTGCCAGCAGCCAAGATCGTCGAGACCGTACTAATGAAAAACTGTTTTTT. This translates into CASSQDRRDRTNEKLFF.